The 26 T cell receptor beta chains below all came from one sample that was sequenced in a study of Graves' ophthalmopathy and Graves' hyperthyroidism. RNA transcripts yielded amplified TCR beta CDR3 regions. The library came from an HTBI-primed first-round RT-PCR and a second-round multiplex PCR. TCRdb used MiXCR to reprocess the multiplex PCR reads, holding one entry per CDR3 protein. The repertoire holds around 340,000 distinct CDR3 sequences, with 15% to 20% as singletons. Input material: peripheral blood. The receptors derive from an adult man with Graves' ophthalmopathy.

At least ten counts were recorded for this clonotype. The rearrangement links TRBV5-4 to TRBJ1-1; D uncertain. This CDR3 is 12 amino acids long. Trimming left V 8 bases short and J 4 bases short, with 12 bases between. Germline CDR1 is SGHNT and CDR2 is YYREEE (reference sequence). CDR3 DNA: TGTGCCAGTAGGGAGGGCCTCACTGAAGCTTTCTTT. Its protein is CASREGLTEAFF. Drawing the rest from reference TRBV5-4 and TRBJ1-1, the complete variable domain is ETGVTQSPTHLIKTRGQQVTLRCSSQSGHNTVSWYQQALGQGPQFIFQYYREEENGRGNFPPRFSGLQFPNYSSELNVNALELDDSALYLCASREGLTEAFFGQGTRLTVV.

This clonotype was seen ten or more times. The chain joins TRBV20-1 to TRBJ1-5; 7 bases are a match to TRBD1. CDR1 DFQATT and CDR2 SNEGSKA come from the germline V gene (reference sequence). The CDR3 consists of 14 residues. V lost 3 bases, J lost 5 bases, and 7 bases stayed unmatched. CDR3 bases: TGCAGTGCTAGTACAGGGGAGGATTATCAGCCCCAGCATTTT. Translation: CSASTGEDYQPQHF.

This clonotype was counted ten times or more. The chain combines TRBV6-5 with TRBJ2-4, with a tentative D call TRBD2 (6 bases). Deletions cut 4 bases from V and 7 bases from J, with 14 bases between. CDR3 size: 14 residues. Germline CDR1 MNHEY, CDR2 SVGAGI. The CDR3 DNA reads TGTGCCAGCAGTTCCGCCTCCGGGACTAACATTCAGTACTTC. Translating gives CASSSASGTNIQYF.

This clonotype occurred many times. The chain has TRBV6-2 or TRBV6-3 and TRBJ1-1; D unclear. Looked up from germline, CDR1 is MNHEY and CDR2 is SVGEGT. The CDR3 covers 14 residues. The germline V and J ends were trimmed by 2 bases and 4 bases, with 11 bases remaining between them. This chain's CDR3 is CASSYLASSTEAFF. CDR3 DNA: TGTGCCAGCAGTTACCTTGCCAGTAGCACTGAAGCTTTCTTT.

This chain links TRBV6-2 or TRBV6-3 with TRBJ1-1, with TRBD1 as a possible D gene (5 bases). V shed 0 bases and J shed 0 bases, with 20 bases lying between them. The CDR3 is made up of 19 amino acids. The germline gives CDR1 MNHEY, CDR2 SVGEGT. CDR3 sequence: CASSYSSRGVSNLNTEAFF. The CDR3 DNA follows: TGTGCCAGCAGTTACTCGAGTCGGGGGGTTTCCAACCTGAACACTGAAGCTTTCTTT.

At least ten counts were recorded for this clonotype. The V gene is TRBV7-9, the J gene TRBJ1-1, with 7 bases identical to TRBD1. From germline, CDR1 is SEHNR and CDR2 FQNEAQ (reference sequence). Trimming at V came to 5 bases and at J to 5 bases, leaving 5 bases not matched to a gene. The CDR3 covers 13 residues. The CDR3 DNA reads as TGTGCCAGCAGCAAGACAGGGCGGACTGAAGCTTTCTTT. Its protein is CASSKTGRTEAFF.

This clonotype came up a few times. The V and J genes are TRBV5-1 and TRBJ2-5; 8 positions agree with TRBD2. J lost 0 bases, V lost 0 bases, and 1 base had no gene match. CDR1 and CDR2 (germline): SGHRS, YFSETQ. There are 15 residues in the CDR3. The DNA of the CDR3 is TGCGCCAGCAGCTTGGCGGGACTAGACCAAGAGACCCAGTACTTC. Its protein product is CASSLAGLDQETQYF.

This clonotype was observed at least ten times. The V gene is TRBV19, the J gene TRBJ2-2, with 12 bases fitting TRBD1. CDR3 length equals 18 residues. CDR1 is LNHDA and CDR2 is SQIVND in the germline V gene (reference sequence). The V and J ends lost 6 bases and 6 bases, in that order; junction bases with no gene match: 14. The CDR3 region is CASRNRDRGRKVSGELFF. The DNA of the CDR3 is TGTGCCAGTAGAAACCGGGACAGGGGGCGAAAGGTATCCGGGGAGCTGTTTTTT.

This clonotype was picked up many times. This chain uses TRBV10-3 with TRBJ2-5; 8 positions match TRBD2. The ends lost 3 bases at V and 5 bases at J; junction bases unmatched: 8. CDR1 and CDR2 (germline): ENHRY, SYGVKD. The CDR3 extends over 15 amino acids. The CDR3 DNA reads as TGTGCCATCAGTGACCCCGGGGGGGGCCGGGAGACCCAGTACTTC. Translated: CAISDPGGGRETQYF.

This clonotype showed up many times. The V and J genes are TRBV12-3 or TRBV12-4 and TRBJ2-2; 12 nucleotides match TRBD2. The CDR3 is 15 amino acids. With 6 bases clipped from V and 7 bases from J, the junction kept 6 bases outside the gene matches. CDR3 amino acids: CASSTGTSGRGELFF. The CDR3 region has the DNA TGTGCCAGCAGCACCGGGACTAGCGGGCGCGGGGAGCTGTTTTTT.

This clonotype was counted at least ten times. V and J are TRBV30 and TRBJ2-7; no firm D call. The CDR3 consists of 11 residues. Germline lookup yields CDR1 GTSNPN and CDR2 SVGIG (reference sequence). Trimming removed 2 bases at V and 4 bases at J, with 6 bases between. In nucleotides, the CDR3 is TGTGCCTGGAGTCGTGAGTACGAGCAGTACTTC. This sequence encodes CAWSREYEQYF.

This clonotype was seen repeatedly, ten times or more. The chain joins TRBV6-1 to TRBJ2-3; 8 positions agree with TRBD2. The CDR3 contains 16 residues. Germline V gene data show CDR1 as MNHNS and CDR2 as SASEGT. V lost 4 bases to trimming and J lost 4 bases; unmatched junction nucleotides: 10. CDR3 coding DNA: TGTGCCAGCAGTGTTTTTGGACTAGCAGTCTCAGATACGCAGTATTTT. As protein: CASSVFGLAVSDTQYF.

The V gene is TRBV5-1, the J gene TRBJ2-7; either TRBD1 or TRBD2 may supply D (5 bases each). The germline V gene has CDR1 SGHRS and CDR2 YFSETQ. V was pared by 4 bases and J by 2 bases, with 16 bases between. This CDR3 comprises 15 residues. The CDR3 bases are TGCGCCAGCAGCCCGTACCGGGACCGAGCCTACGAGCAGTACTTC. This translates into CASSPYRDRAYEQYF. Complete variable domain (other parts from reference TRBV5-1 and TRBJ2-7): KAGVTQTPRYLIKTRGQQVTLSCSPISGHRSVSWYQQTPGQGLQFLFEYFSETQRNKGNFPGRFSGRQFSNSRSEMNVSTLELGDSALYLCASSPYRDRAYEQYFGPGTRLTVT.

The J gene is TRBJ2-7, the V gene TRBV7-8, with D possibly matching TRBD1 (5 bases). The V gene lost 1 base and the J gene lost 5 bases, with 15 bases spanning the gap. This CDR3 has 15 residues. From germline, CDR1 is SGHVS and CDR2 FQNEAQ. The CDR3: CASSLEQVAYNEQYF. In nucleotides, the CDR3 is TGTGCCAGCAGCTTAGAACAGGTCGCATACAACGAGCAGTACTTC.

This clonotype was recorded many times. A junction boundary mismatches the germline segment, possibly from a read error. The chain joins TRBV2 to TRBJ1-2; D call uncertain. Germline loops: CDR1 SNHLY, CDR2 FYNNEI. The CDR3 is made up of 10 amino acids. The CDR3 DNA is TGTGCCAGCAGTGTAGGACGCCACCGCTTC. Its protein product is CASSVGRHRF.

At least ten counts were recorded for this clonotype. This chain connects TRBV5-1 to TRBJ1-6; no clear D. This CDR3 has 18 residues. Germline lookup yields CDR1 SGHRS and CDR2 YFSETQ. The germline V and J ends were trimmed by 4 bases and 9 bases, with 26 bases remaining between them. The CDR3 protein is CASSQPTTRPATSSPLHF. CDR3 sequence (DNA): TGCGCCAGCAGCCAACCCACGACTCGCCCCGCGACGAGTTCACCCCTCCACTTT.

This clonotype was found many times. V is TRBV6-2 or TRBV6-3 and J is TRBJ2-7, with D possibly being TRBD1 or TRBD2 (5 bases each). This CDR3 comprises 14 residues. Trimming left V 6 bases short and J 0 bases short, with 12 bases between. The germline gives CDR1 MNHEY, CDR2 SVGEGT. CDR3 in DNA: TGTGCCAGCAGACCCGGGACGAACTCCTACGAGCAGTACTTC. Its protein is CASRPGTNSYEQYF.

This clonotype was seen repeatedly, ten times or more. The V and J genes are TRBV5-1 and TRBJ2-5; D gene unclear. V shed 0 bases and J shed 4 bases, with 16 bases lying between them. This CDR3 comprises 16 residues. Per germline, CDR1 SGHRS and CDR2 YFSETQ. CDR3: CASSLAGHPLVETQYF. The CDR3 DNA reads as TGCGCCAGCAGCTTGGCCGGGCATCCTCTAGTAGAGACCCAGTACTTC.

This clonotype was counted many times. The rearrangement links TRBV9 to TRBJ1-1; D may be TRBD1 (6 bases). The CDR3 covers 16 residues. The V gene lost 0 bases and the J gene lost 4 bases, with 16 bases spanning the gap. CDR1 SGDLS and CDR2 YYNGEE come from the germline V gene. CDR3 sequence: CASSVGQATAGTEAFF. CDR3 DNA sequence: TGTGCCAGCAGCGTAGGACAGGCCACTGCCGGCACTGAAGCTTTCTTT.

This clonotype was seen many times. The J gene is TRBJ2-7, the V gene TRBV6-5, with D uncertain. CDR3 length: 15 residues. Trimming took off 0 bases at V and 2 bases at J, with 11 bases between the two ends. Germline lookup yields CDR1 MNHEY and CDR2 SVGAGI. This CDR3 is CASSYSVWGPYEQYF. CDR3 sequence (DNA): TGTGCCAGCAGTTACTCTGTCTGGGGTCCCTACGAGCAGTACTTC.

This clonotype appeared many times. The V and J genes are TRBV30 and TRBJ1-1; D is uncertain. CDR1 and CDR2 from the germline V gene are GTSNPN and SVGIG (reference sequence). Trimming removed 0 bases at V and 2 bases at J, with 13 bases between. The CDR3 loop spans 15 amino acids. CDR3 in amino acids: CAWSVSVAENTEAFF. The CDR3 bases are TGTGCCTGGAGTGTAAGCGTGGCGGAAAACACTGAAGCTTTCTTT.

This clonotype was seen once. The genes are TRBV6-2 or TRBV6-3 and TRBJ1-5; D is possibly TRBD1 (5 bases). V shed 0 bases and J shed 9 bases, with 30 bases lying between them. In germline, CDR1 is MNHEY, CDR2 SVGEGT. The CDR3 runs 20 residues. CDR3: CASSYSVPGLQQAKPWPQHF. DNA of the CDR3: TGTGCCAGCAGTTACTCCGTACCGGGACTCCAGCAGGCTAAACCATGGCCCCAGCATTTT.

This clonotype has a count of ten or more. The J gene is TRBJ2-7, the V gene TRBV7-9; a possible D gene is TRBD2 (6 bases). In germline, CDR1 is SEHNR, CDR2 FQNEAQ (reference sequence). V shed 5 bases and J shed 3 bases, with 8 bases lying between them. The CDR3 loop spans 12 amino acids. CDR3 coding DNA: TGTGCCAGCAGCCGGGACTTCTACGAGCAGTACTTC. As protein: CASSRDFYEQYF. The entire variable domain, with the rest obtained from reference TRBV7-9 and TRBJ2-7, is as follows: DTGVSQNPRHKITKRGQNVTFRCDPISEHNRLYWYRQTLGQGPEFLTYFQNEAQLEKSRLLSDRFSAERPKGSFSTLEIQRTEQGDSAMYLCASSRDFYEQYFGPGTRLTVT.

This clonotype was counted ten times or more. The gene calls are TRBV6-1 and TRBJ2-5; D not certain. The CDR3 loop spans 14 amino acids. V was cut by 4 bases and J by 1 base, with 10 bases left in between. The germline gives CDR1 MNHNS, CDR2 SASEGT. CDR3 nucleotide sequence: TGTGCCAGCAGTGGGACGCGCCTCCAAGAGACCCAGTACTTC. Amino acid sequence: CASSGTRLQETQYF.

This clonotype was seen ten or more times. This chain links TRBV10-3 with TRBJ1-2, with TRBD1 identical over 7 bases. J lost 6 bases, V lost 6 bases, and 7 bases had no gene match. This CDR3 has 13 amino acids. Looked up from germline, CDR1 is ENHRY and CDR2 is SYGVKD. CDR3 in DNA: TGTGCCATCAGAAAAGACAGGGACGATGGCTACACCTTC. Protein: CAIRKDRDDGYTF.

There are many counts of this clonotype. The chain recombines TRBV2 with TRBJ2-7; 10 bases align to TRBD2. The trim removed 6 bases at V and 4 bases at J, leaving 6 bases unmatched. The V gene's germline CDR1 is SNHLY and CDR2 FYNNEI. There are 14 residues in the CDR3. The CDR3 DNA follows: TGTGCCAGCAGCAGCGGGAGGGTTGAGTACGAGCAGTACTTC. Encoded protein: CASSSGRVEYEQYF.